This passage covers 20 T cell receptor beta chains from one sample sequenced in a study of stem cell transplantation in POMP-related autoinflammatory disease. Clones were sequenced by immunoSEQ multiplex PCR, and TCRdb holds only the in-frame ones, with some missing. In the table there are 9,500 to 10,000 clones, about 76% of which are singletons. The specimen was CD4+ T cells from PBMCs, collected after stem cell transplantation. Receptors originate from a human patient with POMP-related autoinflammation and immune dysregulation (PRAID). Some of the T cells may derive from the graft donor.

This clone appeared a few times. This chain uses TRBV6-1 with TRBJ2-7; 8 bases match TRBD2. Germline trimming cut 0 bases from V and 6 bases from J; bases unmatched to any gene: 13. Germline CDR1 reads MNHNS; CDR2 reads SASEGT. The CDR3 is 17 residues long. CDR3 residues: CASSEALAGTIPSEQYF. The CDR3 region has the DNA TGTGCCAGCAGTGAAGCCTTAGCGGGGACCATCCCCTCCGAGCAGTACTTC.

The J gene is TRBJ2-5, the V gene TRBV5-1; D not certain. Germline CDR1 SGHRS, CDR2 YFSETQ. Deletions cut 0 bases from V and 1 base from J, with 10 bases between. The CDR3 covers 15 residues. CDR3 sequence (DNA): TGCGCCAGCAGCTTGGCGGTGCCTAGCCAAGAGACCCAGTACTTC. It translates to CASSLAVPSQETQYF.

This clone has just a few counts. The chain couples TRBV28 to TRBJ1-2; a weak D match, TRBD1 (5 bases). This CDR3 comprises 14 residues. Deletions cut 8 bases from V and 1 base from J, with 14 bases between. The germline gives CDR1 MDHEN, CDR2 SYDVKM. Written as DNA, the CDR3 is TGTGCCAGCGGGTGGCGGGGACTTAACTATGGCTACACCTTC. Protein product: CASGWRGLNYGYTF.

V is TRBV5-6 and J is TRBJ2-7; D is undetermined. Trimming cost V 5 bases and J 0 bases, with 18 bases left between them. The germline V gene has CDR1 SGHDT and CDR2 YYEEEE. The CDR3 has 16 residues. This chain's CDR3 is CASRSHLRQSSYEQYF. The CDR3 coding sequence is TGTGCCAGCAGATCCCATCTAAGGCAGAGCTCCTACGAGCAGTACTTC.

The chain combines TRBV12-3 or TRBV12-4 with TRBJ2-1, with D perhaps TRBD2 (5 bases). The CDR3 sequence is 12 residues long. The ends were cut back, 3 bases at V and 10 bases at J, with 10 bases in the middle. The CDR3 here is CASSFFGKEQFF. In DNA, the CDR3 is TGTGCCAGCAGTTTTTTCGGGAAGGAGCAGTTCTTC.

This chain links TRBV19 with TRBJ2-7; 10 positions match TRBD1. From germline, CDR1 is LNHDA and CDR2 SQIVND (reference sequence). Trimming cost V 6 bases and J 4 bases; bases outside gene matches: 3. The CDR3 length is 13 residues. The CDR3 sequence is CASRGTGVYEQYF. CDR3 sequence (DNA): TGTGCCAGTAGAGGGACAGGGGTATACGAGCAGTACTTC.

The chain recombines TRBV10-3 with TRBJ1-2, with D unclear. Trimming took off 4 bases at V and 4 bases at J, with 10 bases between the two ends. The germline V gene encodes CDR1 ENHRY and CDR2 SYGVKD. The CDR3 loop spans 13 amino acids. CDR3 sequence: CAISAAGSYGYTF. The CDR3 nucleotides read TGTGCCATCAGTGCTGCAGGATCCTATGGCTACACCTTC.

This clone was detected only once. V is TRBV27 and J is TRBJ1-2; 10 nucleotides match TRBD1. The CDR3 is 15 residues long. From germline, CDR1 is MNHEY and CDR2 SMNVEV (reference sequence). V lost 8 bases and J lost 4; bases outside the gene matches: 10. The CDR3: CASCSRQGAGYGYTF. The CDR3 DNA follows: TGTGCCAGCTGCTCAAGACAGGGGGCGGGCTATGGCTACACCTTC.

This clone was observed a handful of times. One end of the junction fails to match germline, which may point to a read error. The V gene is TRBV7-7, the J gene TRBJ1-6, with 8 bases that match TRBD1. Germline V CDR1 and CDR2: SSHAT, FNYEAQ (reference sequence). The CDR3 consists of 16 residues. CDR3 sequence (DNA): TGTGCTAGCAGCTTAGGTTGGACAGGGAAAGGTTCACCCCTCCACTTT. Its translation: CASSLGWTGKGSPLHF.

The CDR3 bases are TGTGCCAGCAGCCGATCAGGGGGCTGGACCGCCGTGACGCAGTATTTT. Amino acid sequence: CASSRSGGWTAVTQYF. The rearrangement uses TRBV14 and TRBJ2-3; 8 bases are shared with TRBD1. Germline V gives CDR1 SGHDN, CDR2 FVKESK. J gave up 9 bases and V 4 bases, and 15 bases lay outside the gene matches. The CDR3 is made up of 16 amino acids.

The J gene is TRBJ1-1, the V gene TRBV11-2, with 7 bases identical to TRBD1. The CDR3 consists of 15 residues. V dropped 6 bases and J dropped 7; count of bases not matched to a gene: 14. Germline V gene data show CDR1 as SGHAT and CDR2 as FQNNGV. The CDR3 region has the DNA TGTGCCAGCAGTCTCACCGGGGATAGGGGGCATGAAGCTTTCTTT. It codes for CASSLTGDRGHEAFF. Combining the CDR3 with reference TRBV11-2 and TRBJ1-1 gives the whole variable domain EAGVAQSPRYKIIEKRQSVAFWCNPISGHATLYWYQQILGQGPKLLIQFQNNGVVDDSQLPKDRFSAERLKGVDSTLKIQPAKLEDSAVYLCASSLTGDRGHEAFFGQGTRLTVV.

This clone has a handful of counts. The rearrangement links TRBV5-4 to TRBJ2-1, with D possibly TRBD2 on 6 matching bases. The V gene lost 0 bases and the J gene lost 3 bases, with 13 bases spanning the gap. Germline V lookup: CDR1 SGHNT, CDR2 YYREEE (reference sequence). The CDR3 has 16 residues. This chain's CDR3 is CASSLAQGGHYNEQFF. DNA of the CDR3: TGTGCCAGCAGCTTGGCCCAGGGAGGCCACTACAATGAGCAGTTCTTC.

CDR3 protein: CASLAGVNYEQYF. In DNA form, the CDR3 reads TGTGCCAGCTTAGCGGGAGTGAATTACGAGCAGTACTTC. The chain uses TRBV6-5 and TRBJ2-7; 9 bases map to TRBD2. This CDR3 contains 13 residues. Germline CDR1 is MNHEY and CDR2 is SVGAGI. The V gene end was trimmed by 8 bases and the J gene end by 4 bases; junction bases not matched to a gene: 6.

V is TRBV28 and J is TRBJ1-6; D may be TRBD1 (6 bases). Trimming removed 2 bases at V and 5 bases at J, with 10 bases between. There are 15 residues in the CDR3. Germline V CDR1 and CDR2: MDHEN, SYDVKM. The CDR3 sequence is CASSLIQGDNSPLHF. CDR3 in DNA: TGTGCCAGCAGTTTAATACAGGGAGATAATTCACCCCTCCACTTT. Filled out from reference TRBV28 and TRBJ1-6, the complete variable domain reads DVKVTQSSRYLVKRTGEKVFLECVQDMDHENMFWYRQDPGLGLRLIYFSYDVKMKEKGDIPEGYSVSREKKERFSLILESASTNQTSMYLCASSLIQGDNSPLHFGNGTRLTVT.

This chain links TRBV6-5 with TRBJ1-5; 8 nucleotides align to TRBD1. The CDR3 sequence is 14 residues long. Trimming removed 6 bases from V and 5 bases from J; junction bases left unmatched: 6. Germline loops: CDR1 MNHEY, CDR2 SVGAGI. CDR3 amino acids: CASRIGQGYQPQHF. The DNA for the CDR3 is TGTGCCAGCAGAATCGGACAGGGCTATCAGCCCCAGCATTTT.

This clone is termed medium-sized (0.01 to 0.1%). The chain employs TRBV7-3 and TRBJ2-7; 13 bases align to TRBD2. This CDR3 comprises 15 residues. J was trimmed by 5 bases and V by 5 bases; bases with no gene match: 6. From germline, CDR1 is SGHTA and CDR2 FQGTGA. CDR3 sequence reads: CASSPGLAGVHEQYF. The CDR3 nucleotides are TGTGCCAGCAGCCCCGGACTAGCGGGAGTCCACGAGCAGTACTTC.

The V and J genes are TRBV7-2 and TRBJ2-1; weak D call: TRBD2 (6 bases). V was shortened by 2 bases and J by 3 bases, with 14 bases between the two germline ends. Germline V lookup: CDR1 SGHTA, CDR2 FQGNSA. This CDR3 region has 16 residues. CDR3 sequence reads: CASSLRYGGRYNEQFF. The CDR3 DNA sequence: TGTGCCAGCAGCTTAAGGTACGGGGGACGCTACAATGAGCAGTTCTTC.

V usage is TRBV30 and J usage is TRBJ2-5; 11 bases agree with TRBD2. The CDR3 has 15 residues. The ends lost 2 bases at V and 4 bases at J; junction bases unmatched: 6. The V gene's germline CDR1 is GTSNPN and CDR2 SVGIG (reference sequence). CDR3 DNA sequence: TGTGCCTGGAGTCTTAGCGGGAGGGCCGCAGAGACCCAGTACTTC. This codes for CAWSLSGRAAETQYF.

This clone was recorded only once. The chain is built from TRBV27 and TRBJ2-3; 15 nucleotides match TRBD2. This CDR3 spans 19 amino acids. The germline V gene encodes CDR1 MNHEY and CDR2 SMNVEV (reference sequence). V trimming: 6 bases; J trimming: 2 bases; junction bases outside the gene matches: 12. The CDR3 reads CASRPRTSGRASFTDTQYF. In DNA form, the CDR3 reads TGTGCCAGCAGGCCCCGGACTAGCGGGAGGGCCTCATTCACAGATACGCAGTATTTT.

CDR3 DNA sequence: TGTGCCAGCAGTTACCTGCGGGACGGTGAAGCTTTCTTT. Translating it yields CASSYLRDGEAFF. The chain combines TRBV6-5 with TRBJ1-1; a weak D match, TRBD1 (5 bases). This CDR3 spans 13 amino acids. Germline CDR1 and CDR2: MNHEY and SVGAGI. The V end was cut by 2 bases, the J end by 7 bases, with 11 bases between.